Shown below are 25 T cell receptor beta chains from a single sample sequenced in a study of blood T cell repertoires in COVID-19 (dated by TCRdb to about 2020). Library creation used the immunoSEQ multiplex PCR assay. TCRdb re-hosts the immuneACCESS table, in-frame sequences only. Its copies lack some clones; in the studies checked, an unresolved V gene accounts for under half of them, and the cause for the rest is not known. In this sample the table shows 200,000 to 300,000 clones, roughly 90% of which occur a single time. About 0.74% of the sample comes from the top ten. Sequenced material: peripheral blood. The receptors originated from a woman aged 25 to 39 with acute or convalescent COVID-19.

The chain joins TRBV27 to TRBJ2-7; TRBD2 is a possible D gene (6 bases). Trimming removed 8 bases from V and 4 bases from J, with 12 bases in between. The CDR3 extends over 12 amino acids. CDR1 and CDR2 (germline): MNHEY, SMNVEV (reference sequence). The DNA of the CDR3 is TGTGCCAGCGGAGGGAACCTATACGAGCAGTACTTC. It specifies CASGGNLYEQYF.

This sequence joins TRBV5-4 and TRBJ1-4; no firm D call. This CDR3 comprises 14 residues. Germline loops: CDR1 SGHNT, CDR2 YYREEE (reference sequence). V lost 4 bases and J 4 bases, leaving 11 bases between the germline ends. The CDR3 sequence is CASSPNLDNEKLFF. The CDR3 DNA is TGTGCCAGCAGCCCTAATCTCGATAATGAAAAACTGTTTTTT.

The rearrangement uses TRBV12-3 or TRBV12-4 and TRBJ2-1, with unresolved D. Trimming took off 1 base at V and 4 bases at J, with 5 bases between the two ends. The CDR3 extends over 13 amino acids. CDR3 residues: CASSLVLYNEQFF. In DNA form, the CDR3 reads TGTGCCAGCAGTTTAGTCCTGTACAATGAGCAGTTCTTC.

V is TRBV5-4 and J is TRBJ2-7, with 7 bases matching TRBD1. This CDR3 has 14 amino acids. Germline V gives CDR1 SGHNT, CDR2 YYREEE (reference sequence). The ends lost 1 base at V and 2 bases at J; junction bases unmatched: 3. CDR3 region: CASSLPGQTYEQYF. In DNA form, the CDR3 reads TGTGCCAGCAGCTTGCCGGGACAGACCTACGAGCAGTACTTC. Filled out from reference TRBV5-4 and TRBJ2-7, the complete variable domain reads ETGVTQSPTHLIKTRGQQVTLRCSSQSGHNTVSWYQQALGQGPQFIFQYYREEENGRGNFPPRFSGLQFPNYSSELNVNALELDDSALYLCASSLPGQTYEQYFGPGTRLTVT.

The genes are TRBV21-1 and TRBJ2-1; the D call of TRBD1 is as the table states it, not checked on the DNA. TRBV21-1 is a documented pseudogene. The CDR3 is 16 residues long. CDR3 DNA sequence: TGTGCCAGCAGCAAAGTAGACACCTTTTACTACAATGAGCAGTTCTTC. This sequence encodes CASSKVDTFYYNEQFF.

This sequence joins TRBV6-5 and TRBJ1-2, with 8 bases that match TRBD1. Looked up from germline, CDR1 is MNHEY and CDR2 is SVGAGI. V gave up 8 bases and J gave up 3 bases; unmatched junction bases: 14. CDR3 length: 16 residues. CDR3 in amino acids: CASPYLCGQGDYGYTF. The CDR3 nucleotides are TGTGCCAGCCCTTACTTGTGTGGACAGGGAGACTATGGCTACACCTTC.

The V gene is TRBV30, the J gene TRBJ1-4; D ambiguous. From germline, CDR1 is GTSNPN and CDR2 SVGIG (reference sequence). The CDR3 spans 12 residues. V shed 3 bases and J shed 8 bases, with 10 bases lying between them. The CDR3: CAWSFLREKLFF. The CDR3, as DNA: TGTGCCTGGAGCTTCTTGAGGGAAAAACTGTTTTTT.

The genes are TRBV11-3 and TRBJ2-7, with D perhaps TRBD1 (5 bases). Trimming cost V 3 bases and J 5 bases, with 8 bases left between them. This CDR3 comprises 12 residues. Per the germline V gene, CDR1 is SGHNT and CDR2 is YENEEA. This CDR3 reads CASSFTGNEQYF. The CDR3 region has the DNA TGTGCCAGCAGCTTCACAGGTAACGAGCAGTACTTC.

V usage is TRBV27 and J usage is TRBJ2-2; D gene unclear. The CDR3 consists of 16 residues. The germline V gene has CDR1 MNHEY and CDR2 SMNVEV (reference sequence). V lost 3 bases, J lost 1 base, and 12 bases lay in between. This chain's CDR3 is CASSLHIPLNTGELFF. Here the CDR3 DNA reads TGTGCCAGCAGTTTGCACATACCCTTGAACACCGGGGAGCTGTTTTTT.

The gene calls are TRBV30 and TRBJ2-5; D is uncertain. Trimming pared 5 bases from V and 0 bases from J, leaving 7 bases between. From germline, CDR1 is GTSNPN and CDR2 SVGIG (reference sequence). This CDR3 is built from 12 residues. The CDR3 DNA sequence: TGTGCCTGGGACAAGAACCAAGAGACCCAGTACTTC. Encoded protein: CAWDKNQETQYF.

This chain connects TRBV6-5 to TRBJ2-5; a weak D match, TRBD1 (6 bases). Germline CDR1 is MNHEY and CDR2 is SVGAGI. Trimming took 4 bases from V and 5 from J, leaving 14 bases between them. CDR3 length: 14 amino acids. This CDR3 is CASSFSLQGETQYF. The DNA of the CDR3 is TGTGCCAGCAGTTTCTCCCTGCAGGGGGAGACCCAGTACTTC.

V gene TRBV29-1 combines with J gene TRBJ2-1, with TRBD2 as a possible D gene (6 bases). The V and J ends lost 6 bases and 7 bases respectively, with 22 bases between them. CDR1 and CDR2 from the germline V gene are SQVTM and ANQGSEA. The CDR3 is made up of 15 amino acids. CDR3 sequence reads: CSVRGRKGTQNEQFF. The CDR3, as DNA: TGCAGCGTGAGGGGACGGAAAGGGACTCAGAATGAGCAGTTCTTC.

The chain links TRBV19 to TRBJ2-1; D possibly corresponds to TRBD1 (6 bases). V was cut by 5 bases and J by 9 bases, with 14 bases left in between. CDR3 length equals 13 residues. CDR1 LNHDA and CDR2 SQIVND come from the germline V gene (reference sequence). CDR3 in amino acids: CASSVTGFSEQFF. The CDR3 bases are TGTGCCAGTAGTGTTACAGGGTTCAGTGAGCAGTTCTTC. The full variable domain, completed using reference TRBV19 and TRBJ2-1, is DGGITQSPKYLFRKEGQNVTLSCEQNLNHDAMYWYRQDPGQGLRLIYYSQIVNDFQKGDIAEGYSVSREKKESFPLTVTSAQKNPTAFYLCASSVTGFSEQFFGPGTRLTVL.

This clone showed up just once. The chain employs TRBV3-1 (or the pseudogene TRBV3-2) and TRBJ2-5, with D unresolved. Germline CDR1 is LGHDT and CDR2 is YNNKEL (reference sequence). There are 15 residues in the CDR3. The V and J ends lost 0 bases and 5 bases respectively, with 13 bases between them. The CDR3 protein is CASSQDSSLRETQYF. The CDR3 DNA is TGTGCCAGCAGCCAAGATTCATCTCTACGTGAGACCCAGTACTTC.

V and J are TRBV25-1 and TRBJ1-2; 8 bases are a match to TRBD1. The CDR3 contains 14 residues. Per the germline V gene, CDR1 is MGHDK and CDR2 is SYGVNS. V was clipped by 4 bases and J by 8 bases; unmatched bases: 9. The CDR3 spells CASSGAGQEAGYTF. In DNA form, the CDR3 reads TGTGCCAGCAGTGGGGCGGGACAGGAGGCAGGCTACACCTTC.

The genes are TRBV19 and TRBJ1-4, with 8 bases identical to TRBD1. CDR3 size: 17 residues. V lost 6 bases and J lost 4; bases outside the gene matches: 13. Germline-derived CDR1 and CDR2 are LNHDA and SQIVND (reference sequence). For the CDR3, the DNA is TGTGCCAGTAGCTCCGGGACAGGCCTCGGGGTTAATGAAAAACTGTTTTTT. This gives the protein CASSSGTGLGVNEKLFF.

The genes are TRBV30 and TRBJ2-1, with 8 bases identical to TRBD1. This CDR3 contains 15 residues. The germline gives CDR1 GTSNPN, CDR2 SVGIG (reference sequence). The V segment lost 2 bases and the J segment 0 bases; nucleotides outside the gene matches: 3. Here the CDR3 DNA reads TGTGCCTGGAGTTTGGACAGGGTCTCCTACAATGAGCAGTTCTTC. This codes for CAWSLDRVSYNEQFF.

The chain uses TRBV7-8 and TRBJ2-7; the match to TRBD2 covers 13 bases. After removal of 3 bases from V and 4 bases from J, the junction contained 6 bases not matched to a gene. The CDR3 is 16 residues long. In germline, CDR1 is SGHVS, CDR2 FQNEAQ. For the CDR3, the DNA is TGTGCCAGCAGCTTGGAACTAGCGGGAGGGCCTTACGAGCAGTACTTC. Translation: CASSLELAGGPYEQYF.

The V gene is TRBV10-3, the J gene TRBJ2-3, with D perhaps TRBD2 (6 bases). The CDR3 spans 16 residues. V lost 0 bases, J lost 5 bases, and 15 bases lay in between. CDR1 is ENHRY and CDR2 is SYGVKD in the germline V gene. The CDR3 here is CAISESASVAQDTQYF. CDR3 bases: TGTGCCATCAGTGAGTCGGCTAGCGTCGCACAAGATACGCAGTATTTT.

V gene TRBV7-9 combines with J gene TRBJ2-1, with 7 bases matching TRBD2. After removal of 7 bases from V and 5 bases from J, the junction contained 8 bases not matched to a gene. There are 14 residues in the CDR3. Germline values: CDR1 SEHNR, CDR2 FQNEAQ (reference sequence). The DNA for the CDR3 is TGTGCCAGCACCCGGGGACTATCCAACAATGAGCAGTTCTTC. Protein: CASTRGLSNNEQFF.

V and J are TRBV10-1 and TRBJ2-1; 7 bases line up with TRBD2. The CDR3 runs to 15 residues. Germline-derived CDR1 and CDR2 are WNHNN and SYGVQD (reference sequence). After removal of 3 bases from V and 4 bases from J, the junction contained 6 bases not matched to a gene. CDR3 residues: CASSDRQGGYNEQFF. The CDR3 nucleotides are TGCGCCAGCAGTGATAGGCAGGGAGGGTACAATGAGCAGTTCTTC.

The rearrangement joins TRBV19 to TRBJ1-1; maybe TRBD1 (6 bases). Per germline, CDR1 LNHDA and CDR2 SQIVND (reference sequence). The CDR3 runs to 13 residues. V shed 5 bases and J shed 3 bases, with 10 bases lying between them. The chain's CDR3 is CASSLAGDTEAFF. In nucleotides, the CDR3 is TGTGCCAGTAGTCTCGCAGGGGACACTGAAGCTTTCTTT.

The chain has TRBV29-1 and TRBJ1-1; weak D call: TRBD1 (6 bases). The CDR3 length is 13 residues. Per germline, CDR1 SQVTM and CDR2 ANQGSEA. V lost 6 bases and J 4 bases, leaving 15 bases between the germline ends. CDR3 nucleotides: TGCAGCGTCTACTACAGGGCTGGCACTGAAGCTTTCTTT. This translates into CSVYYRAGTEAFF.

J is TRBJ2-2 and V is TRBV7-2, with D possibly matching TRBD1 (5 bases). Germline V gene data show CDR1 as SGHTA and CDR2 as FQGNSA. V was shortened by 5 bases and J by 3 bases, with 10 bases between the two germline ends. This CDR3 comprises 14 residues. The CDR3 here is CASSLKGDTGELFF. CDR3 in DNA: TGTGCCAGCAGCCTGAAAGGGGACACCGGGGAGCTGTTTTTT.

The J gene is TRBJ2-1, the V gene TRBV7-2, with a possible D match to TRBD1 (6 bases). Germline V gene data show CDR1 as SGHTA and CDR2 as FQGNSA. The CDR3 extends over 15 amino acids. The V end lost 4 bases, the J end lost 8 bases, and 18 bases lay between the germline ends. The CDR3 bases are TGTGCCAGCAGCTCCACAGGGTTAGGAGCCTATGAGCAGTTCTTC. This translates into CASSSTGLGAYEQFF.